This passage covers 24 T cell receptor beta chains from one sample sequenced in a study of regulatory T cells in long-lasting Graves disease. Both iRepertoire HTBI primers and Arm-PCR of CDR3 regions were used to build the TCR beta libraries. TCRdb reprocessed the multiplex PCR reads via MiXCR and lists one record per CDR3 protein. The data hold approximately 250,000 distinct CDR3 sequences, with 15% to 20% observed a single time. Specified time point: newly diagnosed GD, antithyroid drugs for less than 3 months. The TCR library was prepared using RNA isolated from PBMCs. This specimen consisted of peripheral blood mononuclear cells (PBMCs), obtained at new diagnosis, from a patient treated with antithyroid drugs. All receptors derive from a female donor with Graves disease.

The V call is TRBV13, the J call TRBJ2-7; TRBD2 matches 10 bases. The CDR3 length is 15 residues. Per germline, CDR1 PRHDT and CDR2 FYEKMQ (reference sequence). Trimming removed 3 bases from V and 4 bases from J; junction bases left unmatched: 6. The CDR3 sequence: CASSLDLAGVYEQYF. Here the CDR3 DNA reads TGTGCCAGCAGCTTGGATCTAGCGGGAGTATACGAGCAGTACTTC.

This clonotype was picked up many times. The chain combines TRBV14 with TRBJ2-1; D is unresolved. The CDR3 runs to 12 residues. Trimming removed 9 bases at V and 6 bases at J, with 12 bases between. Looked up from germline, CDR1 is SGHDN and CDR2 is FVKESK. CDR3 sequence: CARGMTGNEQFF. In DNA form, the CDR3 reads TGTGCCAGGGGGATGACCGGCAATGAGCAGTTCTTC. The full variable domain, completed using reference TRBV14 and TRBJ2-1, is EAGVTQFPSHSVIEKGQTVTLRCDPISGHDNLYWYRRVMGKEIKFLLHFVKESKQDESGMPNNRFLAERTGGTYSTLKVQPAELEDSGVYFCARGMTGNEQFFGPGTRLTVL.

This clonotype was counted many times. This CDR3 reads CASRPSLAPSADTQYF. The CDR3 bases are TGTGCCAGCAGGCCGTCCCTAGCGCCCAGCGCAGATACGCAGTATTTT. V is TRBV7-3 and J is TRBJ2-3; a weak D match, TRBD2 (6 bases). The CDR3 is 16 residues long. V was cut by 6 bases and J by 4 bases, with 20 bases left in between. Germline V lookup: CDR1 SGHTA, CDR2 FQGTGA.

At least ten counts were recorded for this clonotype. This chain links TRBV12-3 or TRBV12-4 with TRBJ2-7; tentative D call: TRBD2 (5 bases). CDR3 size: 11 residues. Between the trimmed V and J ends, which lost 8 bases and 5 bases, there was a span of 10 bases. CDR3 in amino acids: CASGPGNEQYF. In DNA form, the CDR3 reads TGTGCCAGCGGCCCGGGGAACGAGCAGTACTTC.

This clonotype was detected ten times or more. V is TRBV24-1 and J is TRBJ2-2; D is possibly TRBD1 (6 bases). V lost 1 base to trimming and J lost 2 bases, with 13 bases between them. Per germline, CDR1 KGHDR and CDR2 SFDVKD. This CDR3 region has 17 residues. CDR3 loop: CATSDFPLTGNTGELFF. CDR3 DNA sequence: TGTGCCACCAGTGATTTCCCTTTGACAGGTAACACCGGGGAGCTGTTTTTT.

The rearrangement uses TRBV18 and TRBJ1-5; 8 bases map to TRBD1. The germline gives CDR1 KGHSH, CDR2 LQKENI. The V segment lost 6 bases and the J segment 7 bases; nucleotides outside the gene matches: 8. This CDR3 region has 14 residues. The CDR3: CASSSDRGGQPQHF. The CDR3 region has the DNA TGTGCCAGCTCTTCTGACAGGGGCGGCCAGCCCCAGCATTTT.

This clonotype has a handful of counts. Just one base apart from a much larger clone, this may be a read error. The chain is built from TRBV6-1 and TRBJ2-1, with 9 bases that match TRBD2. Germline CDR1 reads MNHNS; CDR2 reads SASEGT. J lost 8 bases, V lost 4 bases, and 3 bases had no gene match. This CDR3 comprises 13 residues. As DNA, the CDR3 is TGTGCCAGCAGTGGGACTAGCGACCATGAGCAGTTCTTC. Translating it yields CASSGTSDHEQFF.

A remark on this clonotype: This may arise from a read error, as a much more abundant clone is one base away. The rearrangement links TRBV28 to TRBJ2-1, with 8 bases identical to TRBD2. The germline gives CDR1 MDHEN, CDR2 SYDVKM. The CDR3 extends over 13 amino acids. This CDR3 reads CVSAGGFYNEQFF. The CDR3 DNA sequence: TGTGTCAGCGCGGGGGGTTTCTACAATGAGCAGTTCTTC. The whole variable domain, filled in from reference TRBV28 and TRBJ2-1, reads DVKVTQSSRYLVKRTGEKVFLECVQDMDHENMFWYRQDPGLGLRLIYFSYDVKMKEKGDIPEGYSVSREKKERFSLILESASTNQTSMYLCVSAGGFYNEQFFGPGTRLTVL.

This clonotype was observed at least ten times. This chain connects TRBV3-1 to TRBJ2-3; D remains ambiguous. Trimming shortened V by 3 bases and J by 0 bases, and 7 bases separated the two germline ends. CDR3 length: 14 amino acids. From germline, CDR1 is LGHDT and CDR2 YNNKEL (reference sequence). The CDR3 region has the DNA TGTGCCAGCAGCCAGACTCCTAGCACAGATACGCAGTATTTT. Translated: CASSQTPSTDTQYF.

The chain joins TRBV4-1 to TRBJ1-1; D unresolved. The V end lost 1 base, the J end lost 3 bases, and 15 bases lay between the germline ends. The CDR3 length is 16 residues. Germline assignment: CDR1 MGHRA and CDR2 YSYEKL. The CDR3 spells CASSQGHGPRDTEAFF. The CDR3 bases are TGCGCCAGCAGCCAAGGACACGGCCCACGGGACACTGAAGCTTTCTTT.

This clonotype was detected once. The chain carries TRBV18 and TRBJ1-3; 8 bases line up with TRBD1. CDR3 length: 16 residues. CDR1 is KGHSH, CDR2 LQKENI, per germline. J was trimmed by 2 bases and V by 3 bases; bases with no gene match: 6. In DNA form, the CDR3 reads TGTGCCAGCTCACCCGCCTTGACAGGGGCTGGAAACACCATATATTTT. It yields the protein CASSPALTGAGNTIYF.

This clonotype was picked up many times. The chain is built from TRBV20-1 and TRBJ2-5, with D unclear. Per germline, CDR1 DFQATT and CDR2 SNEGSKA (reference sequence). The V end was cut by 0 bases, the J end by 4 bases, with 6 bases between. CDR3 size: 12 residues. DNA for the CDR3: TGCAGTGCTAGAGAAAGGGTAGAGACCCAGTACTTC. It specifies CSARERVETQYF.

This clonotype was seen many times. The CDR3 protein is CATSTKGGNSYNEQFF. The CDR3 nucleotides are TGTGCCACTTCAACTAAGGGCGGTAACTCCTACAATGAGCAGTTCTTC. The chain uses TRBV19 and TRBJ2-1; D gene ambiguous. Trimming removed 10 bases from V and 0 bases from J, with 19 bases in between. Germline values: CDR1 LNHDA, CDR2 SQIVND (reference sequence). The CDR3 is made up of 16 amino acids.

This clonotype showed up many times. The chain links TRBV12-3 or TRBV12-4 to TRBJ1-2; 7 nucleotides line up with TRBD1. V was clipped by 2 bases and J by 4 bases; unmatched bases: 7. The CDR3 sequence is 15 residues long. The CDR3 coding sequence is TGTGCCAGCAGTTTATCGAAGGGACAGATCTATGGCTACACCTTC. It yields the protein CASSLSKGQIYGYTF.

This clonotype was seen repeatedly, ten times or more. The chain links TRBV10-3 to TRBJ1-2; the D is unclear. The CDR3 is 14 amino acids. Germline loops: CDR1 ENHRY, CDR2 SYGVKD. V gave up 4 bases and J gave up 2 bases, with 11 bases separating them. As DNA, the CDR3 is TGTGCCATCAGTGTAGAACAGACAAACTATGGCTACACCTTC. It yields the protein CAISVEQTNYGYTF.

The table lists this clonotype with many counts. An end of the junction does not agree with germline; a read error may underlie this. The chain combines TRBV5-1 with TRBJ2-3; D might be TRBD1 (5 bases). The germline gives CDR1 SGHRS, CDR2 YFSETQ. This CDR3 is 13 amino acids long. The DNA of the CDR3 is TGTGCCAGCAGCTGGCAAGGGGTGGATACGCAGTATTTT. Translating gives CASSWQGVDTQYF.

The rearrangement joins TRBV3-1 to TRBJ2-1; TRBD2 aligns across 8 bases. Trimming removed 2 bases from V and 3 bases from J; junction bases left unmatched: 12. The CDR3 length is 18 residues. Germline V CDR1 and CDR2: LGHDT, YNNKEL (reference sequence). CDR3 coding DNA: TGTGCCAGCAGCCAACCAACTAGCGGACAATCCTACTACAATGAGCAGTTCTTC. It is translated as CASSQPTSGQSYYNEQFF.

This clonotype was recorded many times. This chain links TRBV19 with TRBJ2-5, with TRBD1 matching 12 bases. V dropped 3 bases and J dropped 2; count of bases not matched to a gene: 10. This CDR3 spans 18 amino acids. The germline V gene encodes CDR1 LNHDA and CDR2 SQIVND (reference sequence). For the CDR3, the DNA is TGTGCCAGTAGTATCGGGACAGGGGGCGGGCGAGGGCAAGAGACCCAGTACTTC. Translating gives CASSIGTGGGRGQETQYF.

The chain couples TRBV4-2 to TRBJ1-1; maybe TRBD1 (5 bases). The V end was cut by 4 bases, the J end by 7 bases, with 13 bases between. Germline CDR1 and CDR2: LGHNA and YNFKEQ. CDR3 length equals 13 residues. The CDR3, as DNA: TGTGCCAGCAGCCCACGGGACGGGGGTGAAGCTTTCTTT. Translation gives CASSPRDGGEAFF.

At least ten counts were recorded for this clonotype. This chain uses TRBV20-1 with TRBJ2-2, with 7 positions matching TRBD1. This CDR3 has 14 amino acids. Trimming at V came to 5 bases and at J to 2 bases, leaving 5 bases not matched to a gene. Per the germline V gene, CDR1 is DFQATT and CDR2 is SNEGSKA (reference sequence). CDR3 sequence reads: CSARRDSNTGELFF. The CDR3 coding sequence is TGCAGTGCTCGTCGGGACAGCAACACCGGGGAGCTGTTTTTT.

This clonotype was seen ten or more times. The chain combines TRBV2 with TRBJ2-6, with no clear D. V was clipped by 7 bases and J by 0 bases, with 4 bases between them. CDR1 and CDR2 (germline): SNHLY, FYNNEI. The CDR3 spans 13 residues. CDR3 DNA sequence: TGTGCCAGCACACTCTCTGGGGCCAACGTCCTGACTTTC. Translation: CASTLSGANVLTF.

This clonotype was picked up many times. The chain employs TRBV29-1 and TRBJ2-7; tentatively, D is TRBD2 (6 bases). This CDR3 contains 16 residues. The V end was cut by 4 bases, the J end by 6 bases, with 25 bases between. Looked up from germline, CDR1 is SQVTM and CDR2 is ANQGSEA. CDR3 sequence: CSVVVRGGGMGAEQYF. In nucleotides, the CDR3 is TGCAGCGTTGTAGTTCGGGGCGGCGGGATGGGTGCCGAGCAGTACTTC.

In its sample, this clonotype was seen many times. The rearrangement uses TRBV18 and TRBJ1-1; 8 bases agree with TRBD1. This CDR3 has 15 residues. Per germline, CDR1 KGHSH and CDR2 LQKENI. Trimming at V came to 3 bases and at J to 3 bases, leaving 6 bases not matched to a gene. The CDR3 loop is CASSPGQGGDTEAFF. Written as DNA, the CDR3 is TGTGCCAGCTCACCCGGACAGGGAGGGGACACTGAAGCTTTCTTT.

There are many counts of this clonotype. The V call is TRBV7-2, the J call TRBJ1-4; 9 nucleotides align to TRBD1. Trimming cost V 4 bases and J 7 bases; bases outside gene matches: 7. The CDR3 sequence is 15 residues long. Germline CDR1 is SGHTA and CDR2 is FQGNSA. CDR3 sequence reads: CASSSYRGQAEKLFF. DNA for the CDR3: TGTGCCAGCAGCTCCTACAGGGGGCAGGCTGAAAAACTGTTTTTT.